This T cell receptor (beta chain) was obtained from a study of CD8 T cells in ankylosing spondylitis. Of note for this clonotype: The antigen is unknown.

TCRdb re-derived calls from the 5' RACE reads in MiXCR, one entry per CDR3 protein. This table holds tens of thousands of distinct CDR3 sequences, 9.5% to 11% found once. Study conclusions and caveats: Previous work reported some of these motif variants in the synovial fluid and blood of reactive arthritis. Significant enrichment of disease-linked clones was reported in matched ankylosing spondylitis synovial fluid.

The CDR3 has 13 amino acids. The germline CDR1 and CDR2 sequences are DFQATT and SNEGSKA (reference sequence). Trimming stripped 3 bases from V and 4 bases from J, with 12 bases between. V and J are TRBV20-1 and TRBJ1-2; possible D gene TRBD1, 5 bases. The sample consisted of blood, either unsorted or a sorted T cell fraction (not recorded which). The receptor comes from a male donor with ankylosing spondylitis or in good health (not recorded which). The CDR3 reads CSASESRAYGYTF. As DNA, the CDR3 is TGCAGTGCTAGTGAAAGCAGGGCCTATGGCTACACCTTC.